This TCR beta chain was observed in a study of shared clonotypes between healthy human individuals. The naive CD8 subset, CD45RO-negative cells positively selected for CCR7, excluded terminally differentiated effector memory CD45RA+ cells. Of note for this clone: Its antigen is currently unknown.

Per the original methods: Sequence data from immunoSEQ were junction-only and lacked quality scores; consequently, filtering differed. The data were produced by immunoSEQ multiplex PCR, yet TCRdb's version contains in-frame clones alone and is incomplete. V and J calls and clone size follow that table, whereas D and trimming were derived from the DNA. Here the sample spans about 2.2 million clones, roughly 95% being singletons. Study results and limitations: Clonotype sharing among donors likely depends on sequencing depth.

What was sequenced was naive CD8+ T cells from PBMCs. This sequence originates from a man younger than 35 in good health. Some clones in this sample may be carry-over from other donors' samples.

Here the CDR3 reads CASSPRTGTVQPQHF. CDR3 nucleotide sequence: TGTGCCAGTAGTCCGAGGACAGGGACGGTTCAGCCCCAGCATTTT. This chain joins TRBV19 and TRBJ1-5; 8 bases map to TRBD1. CDR1 is LNHDA and CDR2 is SQIVND in the germline V gene (reference sequence). The CDR3 has 15 residues. J was trimmed by 6 bases and V by 5 bases; bases with no gene match: 9.